This T cell receptor (beta chain) comes out of a study of blood T cell repertoires in COVID-19. On the study more broadly: Acute and convalescent COVID-19 specimens originated in the United States, Italy and Spain. Nucleic acid was either cDNA or gDNA, and it came from T cells, B-cell-depleted T cells, or PBMCs.

Germline values: CDR1 LNHDA, CDR2 SQIVND (reference sequence). The CDR3 loop spans 15 amino acids. The V segment lost 7 bases and the J segment 8 bases; nucleotides outside the gene matches: 14. Method: immunoSEQ multiplex PCR; TCRdb's copy keeps in-frame clones and lacks some. The sample consists of 240,000 or so clones, 88% of them appearing once. The chain joins TRBV19 to TRBJ2-1, with TRBD2 identical over 7 bases. Sequencing was carried out using peripheral blood. This receptor was taken from a woman in her thirties with acute or convalescent COVID-19. In DNA form, the CDR3 reads TGTGCCAGTACCCCTCGAAGCGGGATTTTGGATGAGCAGTTCTTC. The encoded protein is CASTPRSGILDEQFF. The complete variable domain, with remaining parts taken from reference TRBV19 and TRBJ2-1, reads DGGITQSPKYLFRKEGQNVTLSCEQNLNHDAMYWYRQDPGQGLRLIYYSQIVNDFQKGDIAEGYSVSREKKESFPLTVTSAQKNPTAFYLCASTPRSGILDEQFFGPGTRLTVL.